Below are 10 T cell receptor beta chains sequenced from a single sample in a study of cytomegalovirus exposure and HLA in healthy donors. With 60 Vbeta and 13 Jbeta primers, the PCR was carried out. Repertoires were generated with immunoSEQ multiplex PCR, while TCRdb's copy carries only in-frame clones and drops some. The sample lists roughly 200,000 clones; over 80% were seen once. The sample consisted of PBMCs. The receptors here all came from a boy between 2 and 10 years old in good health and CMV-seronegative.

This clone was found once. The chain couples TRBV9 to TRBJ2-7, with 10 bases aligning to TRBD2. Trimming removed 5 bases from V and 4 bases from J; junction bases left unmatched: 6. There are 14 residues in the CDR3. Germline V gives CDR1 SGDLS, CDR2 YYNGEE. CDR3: CASSASGSTYEQYF. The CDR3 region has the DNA TGTGCCAGCAGTGCTAGCGGGAGCACATACGAGCAGTACTTC.

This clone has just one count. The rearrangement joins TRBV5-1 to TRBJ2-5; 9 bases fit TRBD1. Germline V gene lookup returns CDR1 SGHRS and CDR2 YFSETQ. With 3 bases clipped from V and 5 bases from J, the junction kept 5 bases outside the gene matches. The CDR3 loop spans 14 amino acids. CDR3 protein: CASSSDRGGETQYF. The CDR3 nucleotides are TGCGCCAGCAGCTCGGACAGGGGTGGGGAGACCCAGTACTTC. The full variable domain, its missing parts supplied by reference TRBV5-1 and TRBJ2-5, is KAGVTQTPRYLIKTRGQQVTLSCSPISGHRSVSWYQQTPGQGLQFLFEYFSETQRNKGNFPGRFSGRQFSNSRSEMNVSTLELGDSALYLCASSSDRGGETQYFGPGTRLLVL.

CDR3 sequence: CAILSQETQYF. CDR3 in DNA: TGTGCCATCCTGAGCCAAGAGACCCAGTACTTC. V gene TRBV10-3 combines with J gene TRBJ2-5; D not resolved. V was cut by 8 bases and J by 1 base, with 5 bases left in between. There are 11 residues in the CDR3. The germline CDR1 and CDR2 sequences are ENHRY and SYGVKD.

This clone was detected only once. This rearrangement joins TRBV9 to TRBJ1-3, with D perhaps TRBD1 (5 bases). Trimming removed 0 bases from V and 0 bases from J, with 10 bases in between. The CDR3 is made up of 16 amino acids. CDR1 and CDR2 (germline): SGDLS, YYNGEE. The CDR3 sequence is CASSVDQGFSGNTIYF. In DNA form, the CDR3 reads TGTGCCAGCAGCGTAGATCAGGGCTTCTCTGGAAACACCATATATTTT.

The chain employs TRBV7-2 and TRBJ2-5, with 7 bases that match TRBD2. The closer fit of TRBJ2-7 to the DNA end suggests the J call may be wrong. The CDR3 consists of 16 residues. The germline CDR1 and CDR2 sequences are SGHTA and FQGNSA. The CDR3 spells CASSLVGTTSSYEQYF. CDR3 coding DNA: TGTGCCAGCAGCTTAGTAGGGACTACTTCCTCCTACGAGCAGTACTTC.

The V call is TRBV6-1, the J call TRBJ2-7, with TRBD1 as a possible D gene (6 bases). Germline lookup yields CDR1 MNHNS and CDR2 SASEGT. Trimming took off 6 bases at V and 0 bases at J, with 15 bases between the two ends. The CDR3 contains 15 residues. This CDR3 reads CASSPRGDTSYEQYF. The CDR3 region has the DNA TGTGCCAGCAGCCCTCGTGGGGACACCTCCTACGAGCAGTACTTC.

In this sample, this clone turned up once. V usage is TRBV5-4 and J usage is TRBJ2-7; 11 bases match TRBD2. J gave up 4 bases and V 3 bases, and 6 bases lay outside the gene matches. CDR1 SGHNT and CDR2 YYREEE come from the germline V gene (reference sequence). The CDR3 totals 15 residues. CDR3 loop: CASSSYLAGGYEQYF. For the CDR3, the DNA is TGTGCCAGCAGCTCTTATCTAGCGGGGGGATACGAGCAGTACTTC.

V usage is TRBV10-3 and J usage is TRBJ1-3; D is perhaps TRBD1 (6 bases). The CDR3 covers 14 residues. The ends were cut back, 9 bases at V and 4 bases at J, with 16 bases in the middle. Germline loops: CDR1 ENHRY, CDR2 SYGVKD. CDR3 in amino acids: CAIGQTLAGNTIYF. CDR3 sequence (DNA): TGTGCCATAGGACAGACCCTTGCGGGAAACACCATATATTTT.

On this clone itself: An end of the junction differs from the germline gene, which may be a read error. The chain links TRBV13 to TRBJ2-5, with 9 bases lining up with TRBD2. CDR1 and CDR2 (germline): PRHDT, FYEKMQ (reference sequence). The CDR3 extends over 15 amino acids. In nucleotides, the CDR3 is TGTGCCAGCAGCCTAGGGCTAGCGGGAAGAGAGACCCAGTACTTC. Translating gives CASSLGLAGRETQYF. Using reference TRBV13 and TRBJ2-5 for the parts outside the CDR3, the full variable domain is AAGVIQSPRHLIKEKRETATLKCYPIPRHDTVYWYQQGPGQDPQFLISFYEKMQSDKGSIPDRFSAQQFSDYHSELNMSSLELGDSALYFCASSLGLAGRETQYFGPGTRLLVL.

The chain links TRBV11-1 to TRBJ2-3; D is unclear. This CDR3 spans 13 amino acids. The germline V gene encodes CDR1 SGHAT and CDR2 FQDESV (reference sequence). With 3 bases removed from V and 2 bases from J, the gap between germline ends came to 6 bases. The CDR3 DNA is TGTGCCAGCAGCTTGCAGGTCACAGATACGCAGTATTTT. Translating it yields CASSLQVTDTQYF.